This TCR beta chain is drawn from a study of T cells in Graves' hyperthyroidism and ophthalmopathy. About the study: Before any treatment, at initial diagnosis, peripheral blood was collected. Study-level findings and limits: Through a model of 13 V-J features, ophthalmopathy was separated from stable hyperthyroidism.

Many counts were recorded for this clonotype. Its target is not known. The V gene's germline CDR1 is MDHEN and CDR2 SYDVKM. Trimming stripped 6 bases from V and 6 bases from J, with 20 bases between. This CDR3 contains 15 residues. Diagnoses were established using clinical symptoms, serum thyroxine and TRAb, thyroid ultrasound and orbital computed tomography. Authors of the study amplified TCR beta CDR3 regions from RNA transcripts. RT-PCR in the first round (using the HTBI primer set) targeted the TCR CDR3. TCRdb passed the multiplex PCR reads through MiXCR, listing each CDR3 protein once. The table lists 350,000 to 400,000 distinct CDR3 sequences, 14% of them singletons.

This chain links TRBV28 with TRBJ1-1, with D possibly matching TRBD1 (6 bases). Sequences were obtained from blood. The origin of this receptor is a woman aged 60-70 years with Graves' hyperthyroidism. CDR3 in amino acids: CASSEPTGTSSEAFF. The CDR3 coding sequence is TGTGCCAGCAGCGAACCAACCGGGACATCGTCTGAAGCTTTCTTT.